The sequence of this T cell receptor beta chain was determined in a study of shared clonotypes between healthy human individuals. Germline lookup yields CDR1 MGHDK and CDR2 SYGVNS. The CDR3 is 16 residues long. V dropped 4 bases and J dropped 4; count of bases not matched to a gene: 10. Several immunoSEQ plates received, in even portions, the genomic DNA of each subset. TCRdb's copy holds only in-frame clones and misses some; the assay was immunoSEQ multiplex PCR. This sample has some 2.4 million clones, with 93% found just once. The TCR sequence derives from a man aged 18 to 30 in good health. Some clones in this sample may be carry-over from other donors' samples. The chain has TRBV25-1 and TRBJ2-5; 9 bases line up with TRBD1. Source material: naive CD4+ T cells from PBMCs. Subset denoted: CD45RA+ positively selected. CDR3 DNA: TGTGCCAGCAGTGCCACCGGGACAGGGTTAAGAGAGACCCAGTACTTC. It specifies CASSATGTGLRETQYF.